This record covers a single T cell receptor beta chain. Its antigen is unknown. Libraries were prepared by immunoSEQ multiplex PCR; TCRdb keeps only in-frame clonotypes and omits some of them. The sample contains over 400,000 clones, approximately 92% of which appear only once. Treatment meaning: about 20 received Ad26.COV2.S at low or high dose, single or two shots; roughly five received placebo; per-sample allocation not given. Specimens were obtained on day 63 following the first vaccine or placebo injection. The individual, an adult aged 18-55 years, was a donor in Boston. This entry is derived from a study of Ad26.COV2.S vaccination and SARS-CoV-2 variants. About the study: The authors gave Ad26.COV2.S intramuscularly, either once or twice 56 days apart.

The junction had 4 bases not matched to a gene; V was cut back by 1 base and J by 6 bases. Germline values: CDR1 LGHNA, CDR2 YSLEER. This CDR3 has 16 residues. General study findings and limits: Placebo recipients and vaccine recipients were similar in non-spike TCR breadth.

The TCR comes from a person aged 18-65 years who received the Ad26.COV2.S COVID-19 vaccine or a placebo. This chain connects TRBV4-3 to TRBJ2-2; 11 nucleotides line up with TRBD2. Sample: peripheral blood, taken in a trial of Ad26.COV2.S vaccine versus placebo. The CDR3 DNA sequence: TGCGCCAGCAGCCAAGTTAGCGGGAGGGCCCCCGGGGAGCTGTTTTTT. As protein: CASSQVSGRAPGELFF.